A single sample is the source of the 26 T cell receptor beta chains below, sequenced in a study of T cells in Graves' hyperthyroidism and ophthalmopathy. Amplification yielded TCR beta CDR3 regions, with RNA transcripts as the source. First-round RT-PCR with HTBI primers amplified the TCR CDR3 region. One entry per CDR3 protein, called by TCRdb with MiXCR from the multiplex PCR reads. The sample has 250,000 or so distinct CDR3 sequences; approximately 14% are singletons. Sequencing used blood. The receptors stem from a woman in her thirties or forties with Graves' hyperthyroidism that later progressed to Graves' ophthalmopathy.

This clonotype was seen once. Given a much more abundant clone one base away, this may be a read error. The rearrangement uses TRBV12-3 or TRBV12-4 and TRBJ2-2; D remains unclear. Trimming pared 2 bases from V and 5 bases from J, leaving 9 bases between. The CDR3 consists of 14 residues. In DNA, the CDR3 is TGTGCCAGCAGTTTAATATCTTCAACCGGGGAGCTGTTTTTT. This sequence encodes CASSLISSTGELFF.

This clonotype was recorded many times. The chain has TRBV19 and TRBJ1-6; TRBD1 is a possible D gene (5 bases). V was clipped by 9 bases and J by 8 bases, with 11 bases between them. Germline V gene data show CDR1 as LNHDA and CDR2 as SQIVND (reference sequence). CDR3 length equals 12 residues. The CDR3 reads CASSRDYSPLHF. As DNA, the CDR3 is TGTGCCAGCTCCAGGGACTATTCACCCCTCCACTTT.

To note about this clonotype: This clone may be a read error of a much larger clone one base away. This rearrangement joins TRBV20-1 to TRBJ2-7; D tentatively fits TRBD1 or TRBD2 (5 bases each). The CDR3 covers 11 residues. CDR1 and CDR2 (germline): DFQATT, SNEGSKA (reference sequence). The ends were cut back, 7 bases at V and 9 bases at J, with 16 bases in the middle. This chain's CDR3 is CSVGTAYLQYF. The DNA of the CDR3 is TGCAGTGTGGGGACGGCCTACCTGCAGTACTTC.

This clonotype was found many times. The junction departs from germline at one end; a sequencing error may be responsible. The rearrangement uses TRBV2 and TRBJ2-5; D is ambiguous. The CDR3 contains 10 residues. Germline values: CDR1 SNHLY, CDR2 FYNNEI. CDR3 sequence (DNA): TGTGCCAGCACCCCCACCTTTGAGAACTTC. This sequence encodes CASTPTFENF.

This clonotype was detected many times. The V call is TRBV30, the J call TRBJ2-1, with 9 bases aligning to TRBD2. J lost 8 bases, V lost 7 bases, and 9 bases had no gene match. The CDR3 contains 13 residues. Germline CDR1 and CDR2: GTSNPN and SVGIG (reference sequence). CDR3 sequence reads: CASSSGEGDEQFF. Written as DNA, the CDR3 is TGTGCCTCTTCTAGCGGGGAAGGGGATGAGCAGTTCTTC. The variable domain in full, with the rest retrieved from reference TRBV30 and TRBJ2-1, is SQTIHQWPATLVQPVGSPLSLECTVEGTSNPNLYWYRQAAGRGLQLLFYSVGIGQISSEVPQNLSASRPQDRQFILSSKKLLLSDSGFYLCASSSGEGDEQFFGPGTRLTVL.

This clonotype has a count of ten or more. The V and J genes are TRBV2 and TRBJ1-5; 7 positions match TRBD1. The CDR3 is made up of 14 amino acids. CDR1 and CDR2 (germline): SNHLY, FYNNEI. The V gene end was trimmed by 7 bases and the J gene end by 1 base; junction bases not matched to a gene: 4. The CDR3 DNA sequence: TGTGCCAGCACCCGGGACAGCAGCAATCAGCCCCAGCATTTT. Translated: CASTRDSSNQPQHF.

This clonotype was recorded many times. The chain uses TRBV7-8 and TRBJ2-3, with 10 bases fitting TRBD2. In germline, CDR1 is SGHVS, CDR2 FQNEAQ. The CDR3 covers 16 residues. The V gene end was trimmed by 5 bases and the J gene end by 6 bases; junction bases not matched to a gene: 11. In DNA, the CDR3 is TGTGCCAGCAGCCCCACCAGCGGGAGGGCCAGGGATACGCAGTATTTT. Its translation is CASSPTSGRARDTQYF. The variable domain in full, completed from reference TRBV7-8 and TRBJ2-3, reads GAGVSQSPRYKVAKRGQDVALRCDPISGHVSLFWYQQALGQGPEFLTYFQNEAQLDKSGLPSDRFFAERPEGSVSTLKIQRTQQEDSAVYLCASSPTSGRARDTQYFGPGTRLTVL.

The rearrangement joins TRBV12-3 or TRBV12-4 to TRBJ1-5; unclear D gene. V was pared by 3 bases and J by 3 bases, with 9 bases between. CDR3 length: 14 amino acids. The CDR3 DNA reads TGTGCCAGCAGTTTGGTGGAAGACAATCAGCCCCAGCATTTT. It yields the protein CASSLVEDNQPQHF.

This clonotype has at least ten counts. The V gene is TRBV6-5, the J gene TRBJ2-5; D not resolved. Germline CDR1 and CDR2: MNHEY and SVGAGI. The CDR3 is made up of 13 amino acids. V lost 2 bases and J 5 bases, leaving 9 bases between the germline ends. The CDR3 DNA is TGTGCCAGCAGTTACCAAGGTGGGGAGACCCAGTACTTC. It is translated as CASSYQGGETQYF.

Many counts were recorded for this clonotype. The chain combines TRBV6-1 with TRBJ2-1; 7 bases fit TRBD2. The CDR3 is 16 amino acids. V shed 5 bases and J 0 bases; nucleotides not matched to a gene: 7. Germline CDR1 and CDR2: MNHNS and SASEGT. In DNA form, the CDR3 reads TGTGCCAGCAGTTCCACTAGCGAGCCCTCCTACAATGAGCAGTTCTTC. This sequence encodes CASSSTSEPSYNEQFF.

This clonotype was seen at least ten times. This chain connects TRBV28 to TRBJ1-5; tentatively, D is TRBD1 (6 bases). Trimming stripped 3 bases from V and 0 bases from J, with 12 bases between. From germline, CDR1 is MDHEN and CDR2 SYDVKM. This CDR3 has 16 amino acids. The CDR3 is CASSFGGQGSNQPQHF. The DNA of the CDR3 is TGTGCCAGCAGTTTTGGGGGGCAGGGTAGCAATCAGCCCCAGCATTTT.

This clonotype was detected many times. The rearrangement uses TRBV6-1 and TRBJ1-1; D might be TRBD1 (5 bases). Looked up from germline, CDR1 is MNHNS and CDR2 is SASEGT. The ends were cut back, 7 bases at V and 0 bases at J, with 9 bases in the middle. This CDR3 spans 13 amino acids. The CDR3: CASKGPLNTEAFF. DNA of the CDR3: TGTGCCAGCAAGGGACCTCTGAACACTGAAGCTTTCTTT.

As to this clonotype: The CDR3 does not end in the conserved phenylalanine or tryptophan, so this is likely a read error. The CDR3 here is CASSTGNNYGYTL. The CDR3, as DNA: TGTGCCAGCAGTACAGGGAACAACTATGGCTACACCTTG. The rearrangement links TRBV7-2 to TRBJ1-2, with a weak D call TRBD1 (6 bases). V lost 6 bases, J lost 2 bases, and 10 bases lay in between. CDR1 SGHTA and CDR2 FQGNSA come from the germline V gene. The CDR3 covers 13 residues.

The CDR3 is CASSQGTSGSGEQYF. Written as DNA, the CDR3 is TGCGCCAGCAGCCAAGGGACTAGTGGGAGTGGTGAGCAGTACTTC. The chain links TRBV4-1 to TRBJ2-7; TRBD2 aligns across 7 bases. The CDR3 is made up of 15 amino acids. V shed 1 base and J 7 bases; nucleotides not matched to a gene: 10. Germline lookup yields CDR1 MGHRA and CDR2 YSYEKL.

This clonotype has at least ten counts. The rearrangement joins TRBV10-3 to TRBJ2-7; 7 bases fit TRBD2. The germline CDR1 and CDR2 sequences are ENHRY and SYGVKD. The J segment lost 4 bases and the V segment lost 0 bases, leaving 3 bases of the junction unmatched. This CDR3 contains 14 residues. Written as DNA, the CDR3 is TGTGCCATCAGTGAGTCCGGCGGGAGTTACGAGCAGTACTTC. This encodes CAISESGGSYEQYF.

This clonotype was observed a few times. It may be a read error: a sequence one base away is much more abundant. The chain employs TRBV12-3 or TRBV12-4 and TRBJ2-4; TRBD2 agrees at 7 bases. V was pared by 8 bases and J by 9 bases, with 10 bases of the junction left unmatched. The CDR3 has 13 residues. CDR3 nucleotides: TGTGCCAGCGGTACATGGGAGGGGTCCATTCAGTACTTC. It specifies CASGTWEGSIQYF.

This clonotype was seen many times. CDR3 nucleotides: TGTGCCAGCAGCCCGGGACGGACTAATGAAAAACTGTTTTTT. This encodes CASSPGRTNEKLFF. The rearrangement joins TRBV6-2 or TRBV6-3 to TRBJ1-4, with D perhaps matching TRBD1 (5 bases). Germline V lookup: CDR1 MNHEY, CDR2 SVGEGT. This CDR3 comprises 14 residues. The ends were cut back, 6 bases at V and 2 bases at J, with 10 bases in the middle.

This chain links TRBV11-3 with TRBJ2-3; D uncertain. This CDR3 is 13 amino acids long. V shed 7 bases and J shed 5 bases, with 13 bases lying between them. Per the germline V gene, CDR1 is SGHNT and CDR2 is YENEEA. CDR3 region: CASTPDPRDTQYF. Here the CDR3 DNA reads TGTGCCAGCACTCCCGATCCCAGAGATACGCAGTATTTT.

The chain has TRBV11-2 and TRBJ1-2; 7 positions agree with TRBD1. J lost 4 bases, V lost 6 bases, and 11 bases had no gene match. The CDR3 extends over 15 amino acids. The germline CDR1 and CDR2 sequences are SGHAT and FQNNGV. CDR3 amino acids: CASSRTTGRIYGYTF. Here the CDR3 DNA reads TGTGCCAGCAGTAGAACGACAGGGAGGATCTATGGCTACACCTTC.

The chain couples TRBV18 to TRBJ2-5; tentative D call: TRBD1 (5 bases). CDR1 and CDR2 from the germline V gene are KGHSH and LQKENI. The V gene lost 0 bases and the J gene lost 2 bases, with 10 bases spanning the gap. The CDR3 has 15 residues. Here the CDR3 reads CASSPPSRAQETQYF. CDR3 nucleotide sequence: TGTGCCAGCTCACCACCCAGCAGGGCTCAAGAGACCCAGTACTTC.

This clonotype was seen many times. The gene calls are TRBV7-3 and TRBJ2-2; a weak D match, TRBD2 (5 bases). The V and J ends lost 0 bases and 5 bases respectively, with 10 bases between them. Germline-derived CDR1 and CDR2 are SGHTA and FQGTGA. CDR3 size: 15 residues. This chain's CDR3 is CASSLTLGGTGELFF. CDR3 sequence (DNA): TGTGCCAGCAGCTTAACCCTAGGAGGTACCGGGGAGCTGTTTTTT.

This clonotype was counted at least ten times. The chain couples TRBV2 to TRBJ1-1; no reliable D call. Germline V gene data show CDR1 as SNHLY and CDR2 as FYNNEI. The V and J ends lost 6 bases and 2 bases respectively, with 13 bases between them. This CDR3 has 14 residues. CDR3 region: CASRIRGPNTEAFF. In DNA form, the CDR3 reads TGTGCCAGCAGAATACGGGGTCCTAACACTGAAGCTTTCTTT.

The sample holds many counts of this clonotype. This chain connects TRBV20-1 to TRBJ2-7; possibly TRBD1 for D (6 bases). Germline values: CDR1 DFQATT, CDR2 SNEGSKA (reference sequence). The V end was cut by 3 bases, the J end by 0 bases, with 9 bases between. CDR3 size: 13 residues. The CDR3 DNA reads as TGCAGTGCTAGCAGGGGCCCCTCCTACGAGCAGTACTTC. As protein: CSASRGPSYEQYF.

This clonotype has at least ten counts. V gene TRBV9 combines with J gene TRBJ2-1; TRBD1 matches 7 bases. The CDR3 extends over 14 amino acids. V dropped 4 bases and J dropped 7; count of bases not matched to a gene: 8. Germline CDR1 reads SGDLS; CDR2 reads YYNGEE. CDR3 coding DNA: TGTGCCAGCAGCACCCGCAGGGGGACAAATGAGCAGTTCTTC. Amino acids: CASSTRRGTNEQFF. Complete variable domain (other parts from reference TRBV9 and TRBJ2-1): DSGVTQTPKHLITATGQRVTLRCSPRSGDLSVYWYQQSLDQGLQFLIQYYNGEERAKGNILERFSAQQFPDLHSELNLSSLELGDSALYFCASSTRRGTNEQFFGPGTRLTVL.

This clonotype was seen a handful of times. The chain has TRBV12-3 or TRBV12-4 and TRBJ2-1, with a possible D match to TRBD1 (6 bases). CDR3 size: 15 residues. V lost 0 bases and J lost 9, with 15 bases in between. As DNA, the CDR3 is TGTGCCAGCAGTTTAGCGGCTAGGACAGTCGGTGAGCAGTTCTTC. Amino acid sequence: CASSLAARTVGEQFF.

V is TRBV5-1 and J is TRBJ1-1; D uncertain. Trimming cost V 1 base and J 5 bases, with 12 bases left between them. The length of the CDR3 is 14 residues. Germline V lookup: CDR1 SGHRS, CDR2 YFSETQ. The CDR3 here is CASSLLLEGTEAFF. Here the CDR3 DNA reads TGCGCCAGCAGCTTGCTTCTCGAGGGAACTGAAGCTTTCTTT.